The TCR beta chain under discussion was sequenced for a study of CD8+ T cells in alopecia areata. General study points: Scalp data also include sequences from resident alphabeta T cells of normal skin.

The germline V and J ends were trimmed by 4 bases and 4 bases, with 7 bases remaining between them. Germline CDR1 reads SQVTM; CDR2 reads ANQGSEA. The CDR3 is 11 residues long. Reverse transcription of extracted RNA yielded cDNA, which provided the sequencing template. TCRdb keeps only in-frame clones here, not all; method: immunoSEQ multiplex PCR. The repertoire holds about 190,000 clones, with approximately 56% as singletons. As to this clone: The antigen remains unidentified. The same CDR3 also results from other DNA sequences found in this sample.

Treatment of the sample: oral pan-JAK inhibitor, 5-10 mg twice daily. This receptor was identified in a human donor with alopecia areata. The sequencing here drew on CD4+ T cells sorted from blood, taken at week 4, from a patient treated with tofacitinib. The rearrangement links TRBV29-1 to TRBJ2-5; D possibly corresponds to TRBD2 (5 bases). For the CDR3, the DNA is TGCAGCGTTGTCGGAGGAGAGACCCAGTACTTC. It specifies CSVVGGETQYF.